These 21 T cell receptor beta chains originate from one sample sequenced in a study of T-cell memory formation after mild COVID-19. Each CDR3 protein gets one entry after TCRdb re-called the 5' RACE reads with MiXCR. The sample holds hundreds of thousands of distinct CDR3 sequences, approximately 18% seen once. Sequencing was done on a sample of PBMCs or a T cell subset sorted from them (not recorded which). The receptors stem from an adult woman who had mild COVID-19 (a few samples of this study predate the infection). Cell type and time point are not known.

The chain is built from TRBV24-1 and TRBJ2-2; D ambiguous. V was trimmed by 9 bases and J by 4 bases, leaving 23 bases between them. There are 17 residues in the CDR3. Germline-derived CDR1 and CDR2 are KGHDR and SFDVKD. The CDR3 DNA follows: TGTGCCACCCGTCGACACCGGCGCGAGTTGCCCACCGGGGAGCTGTTTTTT. This codes for CATRRHRRELPTGELFF.

This sequence joins TRBV6-1 and TRBJ2-3, with unresolved D. This CDR3 spans 16 amino acids. The germline V gene encodes CDR1 MNHNS and CDR2 SASEGT. Trimming cost V 1 base and J 0 bases, with 11 bases left between them. CDR3 bases: TGTGCCAGCAGTGAAGGTCGAAGATGGAGCACAGATACGCAGTATTTT. Its protein is CASSEGRRWSTDTQYF.

The rearrangement uses TRBV6-1 and TRBJ2-1; TRBD2 agrees at 10 bases. In germline, CDR1 is MNHNS, CDR2 SASEGT. V was pared by 1 base and J by 6 bases, with 9 bases of the junction left unmatched. The CDR3 totals 17 residues. The CDR3 loop reads CASSEEWSGRAFNEQFF. The DNA for the CDR3 is TGTGCCAGCAGTGAAGAATGGAGCGGGAGGGCCTTCAATGAGCAGTTCTTC.

This chain joins TRBV5-6 and TRBJ2-7, with D unresolved. This CDR3 has 15 residues. V was shortened by 2 bases and J by 3 bases, with 15 bases between the two germline ends. Germline assignment: CDR1 SGHDT and CDR2 YYEEEE. In DNA form, the CDR3 reads TGTGCCAGCAGCTTTCGCCGGCGAGGAGACTACGAGCAGTACTTC. Translated: CASSFRRRGDYEQYF.

The V gene is TRBV2, the J gene TRBJ1-1; D unclear. Germline assignment: CDR1 SNHLY and CDR2 FYNNEI. This CDR3 has 14 amino acids. V gave up 1 base and J gave up 4 bases, with 10 bases separating them. In nucleotides, the CDR3 is TGTGCCAGCAGTGAAGGGGCAGGCCCCACTGAAGCTTTCTTT. Translated: CASSEGAGPTEAFF.

The chain carries TRBV20-1 and TRBJ2-6; D perhaps matches TRBD2 (5 bases). The V end lost 3 bases, the J end lost 0 bases, and 12 bases lay between the germline ends. CDR1 and CDR2 from the germline V gene are DFQATT and SNEGSKA (reference sequence). The CDR3 is 16 residues long. The CDR3 nucleotides read TGCAGTGCTAGGACGGGAAAGGGCTCTGGGGCCAACGTCCTGACTTTC. This codes for CSARTGKGSGANVLTF.

This chain joins TRBV5-1 and TRBJ1-2, with 7 bases matching TRBD1. Germline V CDR1 and CDR2: SGHRS, YFSETQ. CDR3 length: 15 residues. Trimming at V came to 5 bases and at J to 4 bases, leaving 11 bases not matched to a gene. The CDR3 nucleotides are TGCGCCAGCAGTGAATGGGGACAGACTCCCTATGGCTACACCTTC. It yields the protein CASSEWGQTPYGYTF.

The rearrangement links TRBV29-1 to TRBJ2-5; 10 positions agree with TRBD1. This CDR3 contains 14 residues. The germline V gene encodes CDR1 SQVTM and CDR2 ANQGSEA. The V gene end was trimmed by 3 bases and the J gene end by 1 base; junction bases not matched to a gene: 2. The CDR3 loop reads CSVDRTGGQETQYF. The CDR3 coding sequence is TGCAGCGTTGACCGGACAGGGGGCCAAGAGACCCAGTACTTC.

The rearrangement joins TRBV6-5 to TRBJ2-1; TRBD2 might be the D (5 bases). V lost 4 bases and J lost 10, with 17 bases in between. There are 14 residues in the CDR3. Germline V gene lookup returns CDR1 MNHEY and CDR2 SVGAGI. Written as DNA, the CDR3 is TGTGCCAGCAGTTTGCGGGCCCTTCAAACGGAGCAGTTCTTC. This sequence encodes CASSLRALQTEQFF.

This clonotype was seen only a few times. The V and J genes are TRBV6-2 or TRBV6-3 and TRBJ2-1, with 7 bases matching TRBD2. The CDR3 loop spans 17 amino acids. Germline V gives CDR1 MNHEY, CDR2 SVGEGT. V lost 0 bases to trimming and J lost 5 bases; unmatched junction nucleotides: 10. This CDR3 reads CASSYSSLAAHDNEQFF. The CDR3 DNA follows: TGTGCCAGCAGTTACTCCTCCCTAGCGGCTCACGACAATGAGCAGTTCTTC.

This clonotype was observed a handful of times. The chain combines TRBV20-1 with TRBJ2-1; D is perhaps TRBD2 (5 bases). The germline gives CDR1 DFQATT, CDR2 SNEGSKA (reference sequence). The CDR3 has 14 amino acids. V was cut by 7 bases and J by 2 bases, with 15 bases left in between. CDR3: CSGNLDWAYNEQFF. CDR3 nucleotides: TGCAGTGGTAATTTGGACTGGGCCTACAATGAGCAGTTCTTC.

The J gene is TRBJ2-5, the V gene TRBV10-3; D is undetermined. Trimming stripped 10 bases from V and 2 bases from J, with 14 bases between. The CDR3 loop spans 13 amino acids. Germline CDR1 is ENHRY and CDR2 is SYGVKD. The CDR3 region is CATGGKPQETQYF. DNA of the CDR3: TGTGCCACAGGCGGAAAGCCTCAAGAGACCCAGTACTTC.

The rearrangement links TRBV15 to TRBJ2-7; the D gene is possibly TRBD2 (5 bases). Deletions cut 3 bases from V and 1 base from J, with 7 bases between. CDR1 and CDR2 (germline): LNHNV, YYDKDF (reference sequence). The CDR3 is 13 residues long. The CDR3: CATSRAGSYEQYF. For the CDR3, the DNA is TGTGCCACCAGCAGGGCGGGTTCCTACGAGCAGTACTTC.

This clonotype has a handful of counts. The CDR3 region is CASIGAGGRETQYF. The DNA for the CDR3 is TGTGCCAGCATCGGGGCGGGGGGCCGAGAGACCCAGTACTTC. The rearrangement uses TRBV7-9 and TRBJ2-5; 8 nucleotides align to TRBD2. Germline V gene lookup returns CDR1 SEHNR and CDR2 FQNEAQ (reference sequence). The CDR3 extends over 14 amino acids. V gave up 7 bases and J gave up 4 bases; unmatched junction bases: 8.

This clonotype was counted a few times. This chain connects TRBV19 to TRBJ2-5; D remains unclear. The germline V gene encodes CDR1 LNHDA and CDR2 SQIVND (reference sequence). The CDR3 consists of 16 residues. The V end was cut by 3 bases, the J end by 1 base, with 15 bases between. CDR3 DNA sequence: TGTGCCAGTAGTATGAGAAACAGCCGGAGCCAAGAGACCCAGTACTTC. Protein product: CASSMRNSRSQETQYF.

The rearrangement uses TRBV15 and TRBJ2-2; 10 nucleotides line up with TRBD2. V lost 0 bases to trimming and J lost 5 bases; unmatched junction nucleotides: 9. This CDR3 has 18 amino acids. Looked up from germline, CDR1 is LNHNV and CDR2 is YYDKDF (reference sequence). For the CDR3, the DNA is TGTGCCACCAGCAGAGATCTCGGGCTAGCGGGAGTGACCGGGGAGCTGTTTTTT. Translation gives CATSRDLGLAGVTGELFF. The full variable domain, in which reference TRBV15 and TRBJ2-2 provide the parts outside the CDR3, is DAMVIQNPRYQVTQFGKPVTLSCSQTLNHNVMYWYQQKSSQAPKLLFHYYDKDFNNEADTPDNFQSRRPNTSFCFLDIRSPGLGDTAMYLCATSRDLGLAGVTGELFFGEGSRLTVL.

This rearrangement joins TRBV5-1 to TRBJ1-1, with 8 positions matching TRBD1. J gave up 2 bases and V 6 bases, and 15 bases lay outside the gene matches. In germline, CDR1 is SGHRS, CDR2 YFSETQ. CDR3 length: 17 residues. The CDR3 reads CASTVDRVFTLNTEAFF. CDR3 sequence (DNA): TGCGCCAGCACCGTGGACAGGGTATTTACACTTAACACTGAAGCTTTCTTT.

The V and J genes are TRBV2 and TRBJ2-1; 8 bases map to TRBD2. This CDR3 is 14 amino acids long. CDR1 is SNHLY, CDR2 FYNNEI, per germline. V shed 6 bases, J shed 9 bases, and the junction held 10 bases outside the gene matches. The CDR3 here is CASRLASGSAEQFF. CDR3 in DNA: TGTGCCAGCAGGCTGGCTAGCGGGTCCGCTGAGCAGTTCTTC.

This clonotype was counted between two and nine times. V is TRBV3-1 and J is TRBJ1-1; D is perhaps TRBD1 (6 bases). This CDR3 contains 15 residues. With 0 bases removed from V and 5 bases from J, the gap between germline ends came to 13 bases. Germline V gene data show CDR1 as LGHDT and CDR2 as YNNKEL (reference sequence). The CDR3 protein is CASSQDVRGGTEAFF. DNA of the CDR3: TGTGCCAGCAGCCAAGATGTCAGGGGAGGGACTGAAGCTTTCTTT.

The chain has TRBV20-1 and TRBJ2-7; no definite D call. CDR1 and CDR2 (germline): DFQATT, SNEGSKA (reference sequence). Trimming left V 2 bases short and J 1 base short, with 6 bases between. The CDR3 runs 12 residues. The CDR3 here is CSARSGSYEQYF. Written as DNA, the CDR3 is TGCAGTGCTAGAAGTGGATCCTACGAGCAGTACTTC.

The rearrangement links TRBV18 to TRBJ1-1; TRBD1 aligns across 7 bases. After removal of 4 bases from V and 1 base from J, the junction contained 9 bases not matched to a gene. The germline V gene has CDR1 KGHSH and CDR2 LQKENI. The CDR3 has 16 amino acids. The CDR3 coding sequence is TGTGCCAGCTCACTCCAGGGGGGAGCTTCGAACACTGAAGCTTTCTTT. This codes for CASSLQGGASNTEAFF.